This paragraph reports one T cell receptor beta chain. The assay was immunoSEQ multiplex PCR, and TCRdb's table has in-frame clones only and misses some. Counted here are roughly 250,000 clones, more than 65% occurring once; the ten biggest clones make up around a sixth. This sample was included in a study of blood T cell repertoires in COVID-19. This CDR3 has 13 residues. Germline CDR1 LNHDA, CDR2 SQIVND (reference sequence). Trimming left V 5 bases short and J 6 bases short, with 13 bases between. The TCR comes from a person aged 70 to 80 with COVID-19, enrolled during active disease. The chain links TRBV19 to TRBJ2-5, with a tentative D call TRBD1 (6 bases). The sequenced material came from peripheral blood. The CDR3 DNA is TGTGCCAGTAGTTCAACAGGGATGCAGACCCAGTACTTC. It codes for CASSSTGMQTQYF. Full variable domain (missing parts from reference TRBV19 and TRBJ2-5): DGGITQSPKYLFRKEGQNVTLSCEQNLNHDAMYWYRQDPGQGLRLIYYSQIVNDFQKGDIAEGYSVSREKKESFPLTVTSAQKNPTAFYLCASSSTGMQTQYFGPGTRLLVL.